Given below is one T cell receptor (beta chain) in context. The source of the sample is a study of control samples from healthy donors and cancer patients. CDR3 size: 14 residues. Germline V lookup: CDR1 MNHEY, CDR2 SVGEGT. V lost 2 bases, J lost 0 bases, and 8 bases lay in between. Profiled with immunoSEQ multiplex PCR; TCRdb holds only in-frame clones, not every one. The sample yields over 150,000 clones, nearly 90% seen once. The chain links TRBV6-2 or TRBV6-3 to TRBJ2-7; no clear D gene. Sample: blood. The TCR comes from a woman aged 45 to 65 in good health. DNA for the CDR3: TGTGCCAGCAGTTACAGGTTGAACTCCTACGAGCAGTACTTC. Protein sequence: CASSYRLNSYEQYF.